The clone carrying this T cell receptor beta chain was counted ten times or more. These data originate in a study of regulatory T cells in long-lasting Graves disease. Both iRepertoire HTBI primers and Arm-PCR of CDR3 regions were used to build the TCR beta libraries. Via MiXCR, TCRdb re-called the multiplex PCR reads, giving one row per CDR3 protein. The sample gives about 220,000 distinct CDR3 sequences, approximately 18% of which show up once; roughly 12% is in the top ten. Germline V lookup: CDR1 MDHEN, CDR2 SYDVKM. The CDR3 has 16 amino acids. Time point of the sample: newly diagnosed GD, antithyroid drugs for less than 3 months. PBMC RNA served as the TCR library source. The same data also contributed to another study, on T cells in Graves' hyperthyroidism and ophthalmopathy.

The rearrangement joins TRBV28 to TRBJ2-5; D is unclear. The DNA end lines up better with TRBJ2-1; the J call may be wrong. This clonotype was sampled from a woman under 40 with Graves disease. The sequencing used peripheral blood mononuclear cells (PBMCs), collected at new diagnosis, from a patient treated with antithyroid drugs. In DNA, the CDR3 is TGTGCCAGCAGTGCGATAGGAAGTCTAGGGAACAATGAGCAGTTCTTC. Its translation: CASSAIGSLGNNEQFF.